Below, 12 T cell receptor beta chains from the same sample are listed, as sequenced in a study of Ad26.COV2.S vaccination and SARS-CoV-2 variants. Only in-frame clones appear in the TCRdb table, and some are missing; sequencing was by immunoSEQ multiplex PCR. The table shows about 350,000 clones, with around nine tenths occurring only once. Treatment meaning: around 19 received Ad26.COV2.S at low or high dose, single or two shots; about 5 received placebo; per-sample allocation not given. Vaccine and placebo recipients were sampled on day 63 after the first injection. Here the sequenced sample was peripheral blood, taken in a trial of Ad26.COV2.S vaccine versus placebo. These receptors originate from a person between 18 and 59 years old who received the Ad26.COV2.S COVID-19 vaccine or a placebo.

This clone is a singleton in its sample. This chain uses TRBV28 with TRBJ1-6; D ambiguous. The CDR3 extends over 14 amino acids. CDR1 is MDHEN, CDR2 SYDVKM, per germline. V lost 1 base, J lost 10 bases, and 11 bases lay in between. The CDR3: CASSLSSGRSPLHF. CDR3 coding DNA: TGTGCCAGCAGTTTATCGTCTGGAAGGTCACCCCTCCACTTT.

CDR3 sequence (DNA): TGTGCCACCAGTGACCCCCAGGGACAGACTGGCGAGACCCAGTACTTC. Translation: CATSDPQGQTGETQYF. This chain links TRBV24-1 with TRBJ2-5; 7 nucleotides align to TRBD1. V lost 4 bases and J lost 5; bases outside the gene matches: 12. The CDR3 covers 16 residues. CDR1 and CDR2 (germline): KGHDR, SFDVKD.

The chain links TRBV14 to TRBJ1-6; TRBD1 aligns across 7 bases. The CDR3 loop spans 13 amino acids. V lost 4 bases and J lost 10; bases outside the gene matches: 4. Germline V gene lookup returns CDR1 SGHDN and CDR2 FVKESK. For the CDR3, the DNA is TGTGCCAGCAGCCTGACAGGGAGATCACCCCTCCACTTT. This codes for CASSLTGRSPLHF.

The chain has TRBV5-1 and TRBJ2-1; 8 positions agree with TRBD1. CDR1 is SGHRS and CDR2 is YFSETQ in the germline V gene. The V and J ends lost 5 bases and 5 bases, in that order; junction bases with no gene match: 6. The CDR3 has 14 amino acids. The CDR3 bases are TGCGCCAGCAGTACCGGGACAGGAAACAATGAGCAGTTCTTC. It specifies CASSTGTGNNEQFF.

The V call is TRBV5-4, the J call TRBJ1-5, with D perhaps matching TRBD1 (5 bases). Trimming shortened V by 0 bases and J by 3 bases, and 7 bases separated the two germline ends. The V gene's germline CDR1 is SGHNT and CDR2 YYREEE (reference sequence). This CDR3 comprises 14 residues. This CDR3 is CASSLGGVNQPQHF. The CDR3 bases are TGTGCCAGCAGCTTGGGGGGGGTCAATCAGCCCCAGCATTTT.

The chain has TRBV18 and TRBJ1-2, with TRBD1 matching 8 bases. CDR3 size: 16 residues. Germline V CDR1 and CDR2: KGHSH, LQKENI. The trim removed 4 bases at V and 4 bases at J, leaving 11 bases unmatched. The CDR3 DNA follows: TGTGCCAGCTCACGCCCCGGACAGGGTATTATCTATGGCTACACCTTC. The encoded protein is CASSRPGQGIIYGYTF.

The chain recombines TRBV7-9 with TRBJ2-3, with 8 positions matching TRBD1. The CDR3 covers 15 residues. V was clipped by 5 bases and J by 6 bases; unmatched bases: 10. Germline assignment: CDR1 SEHNR and CDR2 FQNEAQ (reference sequence). The CDR3 here is CASSLFVGQVDTQYF. CDR3 nucleotides: TGTGCCAGCAGCCTCTTCGTGGGACAGGTGGATACGCAGTATTTT.

The chain has TRBV7-9 and TRBJ2-1; D is unclear. CDR1 and CDR2 from the germline V gene are SEHNR and FQNEAQ (reference sequence). The ends were cut back, 5 bases at V and 9 bases at J, with 8 bases in the middle. This CDR3 is built from 11 residues. CDR3 loop: CASSGGSEQFF. In DNA form, the CDR3 reads TGTGCCAGCAGCGGTGGCTCTGAGCAGTTCTTC.

The genes are TRBV28 and TRBJ2-7, with D tentatively TRBD2 (6 bases). V was shortened by 7 bases and J by 0 bases, with 13 bases between the two germline ends. This CDR3 has 14 residues. Germline-derived CDR1 and CDR2 are MDHEN and SYDVKM. CDR3 DNA sequence: TGTGCCAGCATGGGGACTTTCCTCTCCTACGAGCAGTACTTC. Amino acids: CASMGTFLSYEQYF.

This clone was observed a single time. The chain employs TRBV25-1 and TRBJ2-2; perhaps TRBD1 as D (6 bases). CDR1 is MGHDK, CDR2 SYGVNS, per germline. The V and J ends lost 6 bases and 4 bases respectively, with 15 bases between them. The length of the CDR3 is 15 residues. CDR3 sequence: CASSLRGRGTGELFF. CDR3 in DNA: TGTGCCAGCAGCTTGAGAGGCAGGGGCACCGGGGAGCTGTTTTTT.

This chain uses TRBV6-1 with TRBJ2-3; D uncertain. Germline CDR1 MNHNS, CDR2 SASEGT. CDR3 length equals 13 residues. V lost 2 bases to trimming and J lost 2 bases, with 5 bases between them. As DNA, the CDR3 is TGTGCCAGCAGTGAATCCTTCACAGATACGCAGTATTTT. Protein sequence: CASSESFTDTQYF.

This rearrangement joins TRBV5-1 to TRBJ1-1; D is perhaps TRBD1 (5 bases). Germline values: CDR1 SGHRS, CDR2 YFSETQ. The CDR3 length is 14 residues. Between the trimmed V and J ends, which lost 0 bases and 7 bases, there was a span of 13 bases. CDR3 bases: TGCGCCAGCAGCTTGGGCGGGGGAAAGGATGAAGCTTTCTTT. It yields the protein CASSLGGGKDEAFF.